Each of the 20 T cell receptor beta chains below was sequenced from the same sample in a study of human T cells and chemical hapten exposure. TCRdb passed the RACE reads through MiXCR, listing each CDR3 protein once. Here the sample spans 120,000 or so distinct CDR3 sequences, around 11% being singletons. The time point denotes: patch test 3, about 24 weeks after DPC sensitization. Treatment of the sample: therapeutic diphenylcyclopropenone sensitization with weekly scalp DPC. Source: whole blood, taken in connection with sensitization to the hapten diphenylcyclopropenone (DPC). These receptors were taken from a woman in her forties or fifties with alopecia areata. Some clones in this sample may be carry-over from other donors' samples.

This clonotype appeared many times. The CDR3 DNA reads as TGTGCCAGCAGCTCACAACAGGGTAGAGATTCACCCCTCCACTTT. It specifies CASSSQQGRDSPLHF. J is TRBJ1-6 and V is TRBV7-2; a possible D gene is TRBD1 (6 bases). Trimming took off 4 bases at V and 8 bases at J, with 15 bases between the two ends. CDR1 and CDR2 (germline): SGHTA, FQGNSA. The CDR3 runs to 15 residues.

This clonotype was counted a few times. The chain joins TRBV10-3 to TRBJ1-2; D is ambiguous. The V and J ends lost 2 bases and 6 bases respectively, with 7 bases between them. The length of the CDR3 is 12 residues. Germline CDR1 is ENHRY and CDR2 is SYGVKD. The CDR3 sequence is CAISETTDGYTF. The CDR3 DNA sequence: TGTGCCATCAGTGAGACAACCGATGGCTACACCTTC.

The sample holds a few counts of this clonotype. V and J are TRBV12-3 or TRBV12-4 and TRBJ2-7; D is possibly TRBD2 (6 bases). The V end lost 5 bases, the J end lost 9 bases, and 23 bases lay between the germline ends. This CDR3 region has 15 residues. The CDR3 protein is CASSPSAGIEIGQYF. CDR3 coding DNA: TGTGCCAGCAGTCCCTCGGCGGGAATCGAAATTGGGCAGTACTTC.

This clonotype was seen more than once but under ten times. This rearrangement joins TRBV27 to TRBJ2-1; 7 bases line up with TRBD2. The CDR3 consists of 13 residues. CDR1 MNHEY and CDR2 SMNVEV come from the germline V gene (reference sequence). V lost 2 bases to trimming and J lost 7 bases; unmatched junction nucleotides: 2. The CDR3 region is CASSLTSANEQFF. Here the CDR3 DNA reads TGTGCCAGCAGTTTAACTAGCGCAAATGAGCAGTTCTTC.

CDR3 amino acids: CASSLETGRLFF. In nucleotides, the CDR3 is TGTGCCAGCAGCTTAGAGACAGGGAGGCTGTTTTTT. The chain links TRBV7-2 to TRBJ1-4, with 7 bases lining up with TRBD1. CDR1 is SGHTA, CDR2 FQGNSA, per germline. The CDR3 spans 12 residues. The V segment lost 1 base and the J segment 14 bases; nucleotides outside the gene matches: 4.

The V call is TRBV4-1, the J call TRBJ2-7; 9 bases align to TRBD2. J was trimmed by 5 bases and V by 0 bases; bases with no gene match: 8. This CDR3 contains 16 residues. Germline CDR1 and CDR2: MGHRA and YSYEKL. CDR3 sequence (DNA): TGCGCCAGCAGCCAAGATCTTAGCGGGAGCCCCAACGAGCAGTACTTC. This encodes CASSQDLSGSPNEQYF.

The chain is built from TRBV27 and TRBJ2-7; TRBD2 aligns across 8 bases. The germline CDR1 and CDR2 sequences are MNHEY and SMNVEV (reference sequence). There are 14 residues in the CDR3. V dropped 3 bases and J dropped 4; count of bases not matched to a gene: 5. DNA for the CDR3: TGTGCCAGCAGTTTGAGCCGCGGGGGGTACGAGCAGTACTTC. Amino acids: CASSLSRGGYEQYF.

This clonotype was observed a handful of times. The CDR3 DNA reads as TGTGCCACCGTTAGGTCTGGGGCCAACGTCCTGACTTTC. Translating it yields CATVRSGANVLTF. The gene calls are TRBV12-3 or TRBV12-4 and TRBJ2-6; D gene ambiguous. V was cut by 10 bases and J by 1 base, with 8 bases left in between. This CDR3 region has 13 residues.

This clonotype was counted between two and nine times. CDR3 residues: CASSLALREELFF. Here the CDR3 DNA reads TGTGCCAGCAGCTTAGCGCTGAGGGAGGAACTGTTTTTT. V is TRBV7-2 and J is TRBJ1-4; D is uncertain. This CDR3 has 13 amino acids. Trimming pared 0 bases from V and 12 bases from J, leaving 11 bases between. CDR1 is SGHTA, CDR2 FQGNSA, per germline.

The sample holds many counts of this clonotype. The rearrangement joins TRBV12-3 or TRBV12-4 to TRBJ2-7; 8 positions match TRBD1. With 1 base clipped from V and 4 bases from J, the junction kept 6 bases outside the gene matches. The CDR3 covers 15 residues. In nucleotides, the CDR3 is TGTGCCAGCAGTTTAGGACAGGGGACTTGGTACGAGCAGTACTTC. This translates into CASSLGQGTWYEQYF.

This clonotype was recorded many times. The chain joins TRBV20-1 to TRBJ2-3; 10 bases map to TRBD2. Germline V lookup: CDR1 DFQATT, CDR2 SNEGSKA (reference sequence). This CDR3 is 14 amino acids long. Trimming cost V 6 bases and J 2 bases; bases outside gene matches: 5. The CDR3 here is CSALLAGNTDTQYF. The DNA of the CDR3 is TGCAGTGCACTACTAGCGGGGAACACAGATACGCAGTATTTT.

A few counts support this clonotype. This rearrangement joins TRBV5-1 to TRBJ2-3; D call uncertain. CDR3 length: 12 residues. Per the germline V gene, CDR1 is SGHRS and CDR2 is YFSETQ. The germline V and J ends were trimmed by 4 bases and 5 bases, with 8 bases remaining between them. The CDR3 reads CASSPRKDTQYF. The CDR3 DNA reads as TGCGCCAGCAGCCCTCGTAAAGATACGCAGTATTTT.

The V gene is TRBV5-5, the J gene TRBJ1-1, with unresolved D. Germline V gives CDR1 SGHKS, CDR2 YYEKEE (reference sequence). The CDR3 loop spans 14 amino acids. Trimming pared 1 base from V and 6 bases from J, leaving 13 bases between. DNA for the CDR3: TGTGCCAGCAGCTTGCCCACGGGGAGGGCTGAAGCTTTCTTT. Its translation: CASSLPTGRAEAFF.

This chain links TRBV12-3 or TRBV12-4 with TRBJ1-2; unclear D gene. The CDR3 has 13 residues. Trimming removed 5 bases from V and 1 base from J, with 8 bases in between. The CDR3 DNA is TGTGCCAGCAGTGCAACAGTTAACTATGGCTACACCTTC. It yields the protein CASSATVNYGYTF.

In this sample, this clonotype turned up many times. The CDR3 DNA reads as TGTGCCAGCAGTGAAGAGGGCACAGGATTTGACGATGAGCAGTTCTTC. Protein: CASSEEGTGFDDEQFF. This sequence joins TRBV2 and TRBJ2-1, with D possibly matching TRBD1 (5 bases). CDR1 is SNHLY, CDR2 FYNNEI, per germline. This CDR3 has 16 residues. V was shortened by 1 base and J by 8 bases, with 18 bases between the two germline ends.

This clonotype was detected many times. The chain employs TRBV6-5 and TRBJ2-7; 12 bases map to TRBD2. The V gene end was trimmed by 4 bases and the J gene end by 5 bases; junction bases not matched to a gene: 9. CDR1 MNHEY and CDR2 SVGAGI come from the germline V gene. The CDR3 is 16 residues long. This chain's CDR3 is CASSSPPSGRGHEQYF. DNA for the CDR3: TGTGCCAGCAGTTCCCCACCTAGCGGGAGGGGGCACGAGCAGTACTTC.

This clonotype was counted ten times or more. CDR3 in amino acids: CASSVGTSHISYNEQFF. The CDR3 DNA sequence: TGTGCCAGCAGCGTCGGGACTTCCCACATCTCCTACAATGAGCAGTTCTTC. The genes are TRBV21-1 and TRBJ2-1; the table's D gene call, TRBD2, was not cross checked with the DNA. TRBV21-1 is classified as a pseudogene. The CDR3 covers 17 residues.

The table lists this clonotype with a count of one. The V call is TRBV11-2, the J call TRBJ1-1; D ambiguous. The CDR3 is made up of 16 amino acids. The V end was cut by 1 base, the J end by 0 bases, with 12 bases between. Germline V gives CDR1 SGHAT, CDR2 FQNNGV. CDR3 sequence reads: CASSLGQVQMNTEAFF. The DNA of the CDR3 is TGTGCCAGCAGCTTAGGGCAGGTCCAAATGAACACTGAAGCTTTCTTT.

The table lists this clonotype with a few counts. The chain has TRBV6-5 and TRBJ2-6; TRBD1 aligns across 7 bases. Germline V gene lookup returns CDR1 MNHEY and CDR2 SVGAGI. CDR3 length: 18 residues. J lost 0 bases, V lost 2 bases, and 7 bases had no gene match. CDR3 in DNA: TGTGCCAGCAGTTACCGGGGACAGCCTAGCTCTGGGGCCAACGTCCTGACTTTC. It specifies CASSYRGQPSSGANVLTF.

The chain combines TRBV20-1 with TRBJ1-5, with TRBD1 identical over 8 bases. J lost 6 bases, V lost 6 bases, and 19 bases had no gene match. The CDR3 loop spans 17 amino acids. Looked up from germline, CDR1 is DFQATT and CDR2 is SNEGSKA (reference sequence). The CDR3 nucleotides are TGCAGTGCGGTGGGGGGGACAGGTCTGGGGTCCGGTCAGCCCCAGCATTTT. It specifies CSAVGGTGLGSGQPQHF.